One and the same sample provided the 32 T cell receptor beta chains below, sequenced in a study of cytomegalovirus exposure and HLA in healthy donors. PCR involved 60 Vbeta and 13 Jbeta primers. Clones were sequenced by immunoSEQ multiplex PCR, and TCRdb holds only the in-frame ones, with some missing. The sample yields about 170,000 clones, around 80% seen once. Sequencing used PBMCs. The source is a woman aged 45 to 65 in good health and CMV-seropositive.

The chain recombines TRBV5-1 with TRBJ2-6; D is possibly TRBD1 (5 bases). CDR1 SGHRS and CDR2 YFSETQ come from the germline V gene. V lost 3 bases to trimming and J lost 4 bases, with 11 bases between them. CDR3 length: 15 amino acids. CDR3 bases: TGCGCCAGCAGCTATGGGGCTAGAGGGGCCAACGTCCTGACTTTC. Protein product: CASSYGARGANVLTF. The full variable domain, in which reference TRBV5-1 and TRBJ2-6 provide the parts outside the CDR3, is KAGVTQTPRYLIKTRGQQVTLSCSPISGHRSVSWYQQTPGQGLQFLFEYFSETQRNKGNFPGRFSGRQFSNSRSEMNVSTLELGDSALYLCASSYGARGANVLTFGAGSRLTVL.

The rearrangement links TRBV4-3 to TRBJ2-2; D is uncertain. This CDR3 region has 13 residues. The germline V gene encodes CDR1 LGHNA and CDR2 YSLEER. Between the trimmed V and J ends, which lost 2 bases and 7 bases, there was a span of 8 bases. CDR3 protein: CASSQLSVGELFF. CDR3 in DNA: TGCGCCAGCAGCCAATTGAGTGTCGGGGAGCTGTTTTTT.

This chain uses TRBV28 with TRBJ1-2; TRBD1 agrees at 7 bases. The V segment lost 5 bases and the J segment 6 bases; nucleotides outside the gene matches: 3. Germline values: CDR1 MDHEN, CDR2 SYDVKM. CDR3 length equals 12 residues. The CDR3 sequence: CASSRQGNGYTF. The CDR3 DNA sequence: TGTGCCAGCAGTCGACAGGGAAATGGCTACACCTTC.

The rearrangement joins TRBV5-1 to TRBJ1-6; 8 bases fit TRBD1. Germline CDR1 SGHRS, CDR2 YFSETQ. The CDR3 consists of 15 residues. J lost 8 bases, V lost 3 bases, and 7 bases had no gene match. The CDR3 bases are TGCGCCAGCAGCTCGGGAGGACAGGGTTATTCACCCCTCCACTTT. As protein: CASSSGGQGYSPLHF.

This chain connects TRBV6-4 to TRBJ1-2; no clear D. CDR1 and CDR2 (germline): MRHNA, SNTAGT. The CDR3 sequence is 15 residues long. The V end lost 5 bases, the J end lost 0 bases, and 13 bases lay between the germline ends. Here the CDR3 DNA reads TGTGCCAGCAGTCCACAGTTTTTGGCTAACTATGGCTACACCTTC. As protein: CASSPQFLANYGYTF.

This clone has just one count. This chain uses TRBV7-6 with TRBJ2-7, with no clear D. The V gene's germline CDR1 is SGHVS and CDR2 FNYEAQ. V was trimmed by 0 bases and J by 3 bases, leaving 6 bases between them. This CDR3 is 13 amino acids long. The CDR3 DNA sequence: TGTGCCAGCAGCTTAGCCTACGGCTACGAGCAGTACTTC. Translating gives CASSLAYGYEQYF.

This clone was observed a single time. V gene TRBV5-1 combines with J gene TRBJ2-2; 10 nucleotides match TRBD1. Per the germline V gene, CDR1 is SGHRS and CDR2 is YFSETQ. Trimming removed 4 bases from V and 0 bases from J; junction bases left unmatched: 3. The CDR3 totals 16 residues. CDR3 amino acids: CASSLDRGPNTGELFF. The CDR3 DNA reads TGCGCCAGCAGCCTCGACAGGGGGCCGAACACCGGGGAGCTGTTTTTT.

The V gene is TRBV5-1, the J gene TRBJ1-2; 8 bases line up with TRBD1. Germline V gene data show CDR1 as SGHRS and CDR2 as YFSETQ. The CDR3 contains 15 residues. V was clipped by 4 bases and J by 7 bases; unmatched bases: 12. The CDR3 loop is CASSTGWQGAVGYTF. The CDR3 nucleotides are TGCGCCAGCAGCACAGGGTGGCAGGGGGCCGTTGGCTACACCTTC.

V gene TRBV4-1 combines with J gene TRBJ2-7, with a possible D match to TRBD1 (6 bases). From germline, CDR1 is MGHRA and CDR2 YSYEKL. The ends were cut back, 1 base at V and 2 bases at J, with 12 bases in the middle. This CDR3 contains 15 residues. The CDR3 spells CASSQALTGPYEQYF. The CDR3 region has the DNA TGCGCCAGCAGCCAAGCGCTTACAGGGCCCTACGAGCAGTACTTC.

The chain carries TRBV27 and TRBJ2-7, with 9 nucleotides matching TRBD1. The CDR3 runs to 14 residues. Germline V gene sequence: CDR1 MNHEY, CDR2 SMNVEV (reference sequence). With V trimmed by 2 bases and J by 5 bases, 4 bases remained unmatched. CDR3 in DNA: TGTGCCAGCAGTTTACTGACAGGGGGTCACGAGCAGTACTTC. Residues: CASSLLTGGHEQYF.

The CDR3 is CASSQEGTGHNVLTF. The CDR3 DNA reads TGCGCCAGCAGCCAAGAGGGTACAGGTCACAACGTCCTGACTTTC. The chain links TRBV4-1 to TRBJ2-6, with D maybe TRBD1 (5 bases). This CDR3 has 15 amino acids. Per germline, CDR1 MGHRA and CDR2 YSYEKL. The germline V and J ends were trimmed by 0 bases and 9 bases, with 12 bases remaining between them.

V is TRBV2 and J is TRBJ2-2, with D possibly being TRBD2 (5 bases). V lost 8 bases and J 13 bases, leaving 14 bases between the germline ends. CDR1 and CDR2 (germline): SNHLY, FYNNEI. The CDR3 has 11 residues. This CDR3 is CASGDFAGLFF. The CDR3 DNA reads TGTGCCAGCGGGGATTTCGCGGGGCTGTTTTTT.

The chain is built from TRBV28 and TRBJ2-7; the D gene is possibly TRBD1 (5 bases). This CDR3 has 12 residues. V was cut by 7 bases and J by 3 bases, with 10 bases left in between. Germline V CDR1 and CDR2: MDHEN, SYDVKM. The CDR3 is CASNGQGYEQYF. The CDR3 bases are TGTGCCAGCAACGGGCAGGGCTACGAGCAGTACTTC.

This chain connects TRBV7-2 to TRBJ2-1; the match to TRBD2 covers 9 bases. This CDR3 is built from 17 residues. V lost 5 bases and J lost 7; bases outside the gene matches: 15. Germline loops: CDR1 SGHTA, CDR2 FQGNSA. Written as DNA, the CDR3 is TGTGCCAGCAGCCTGGGGCCCCAGCGGGGGGCGGGAAATGAGCAGTTCTTC. Protein sequence: CASSLGPQRGAGNEQFF.

V usage is TRBV19 and J usage is TRBJ2-7; possible D gene TRBD2, 5 bases. Trimming stripped 8 bases from V and 2 bases from J, with 16 bases between. Germline V gives CDR1 LNHDA, CDR2 SQIVND (reference sequence). There are 14 residues in the CDR3. Written as DNA, the CDR3 is TGTGCCAGTCACTCTCAAGGGCGGGCCTACGAGCAGTACTTC. It encodes CASHSQGRAYEQYF.

Worth noting for this clone: This sample also contains other DNA sequences that code for the same CDR3. The CDR3 spells CASSPGQGSTEAFF. The CDR3, as DNA: TGTGCCAGCTCCCCGGGACAGGGGAGCACTGAAGCTTTCTTT. This chain uses TRBV18 with TRBJ1-1; 10 bases map to TRBD1. V dropped 6 bases and J dropped 4; count of bases not matched to a gene: 5. This CDR3 spans 14 amino acids. The germline gives CDR1 KGHSH, CDR2 LQKENI.

This chain uses TRBV7-2 with TRBJ2-1, with D tentatively TRBD2 (6 bases). The CDR3 has 16 residues. Germline assignment: CDR1 SGHTA and CDR2 FQGNSA. V lost 2 bases, J lost 5 bases, and 16 bases lay in between. CDR3 region: CASSLRALTSNNEQFF. DNA of the CDR3: TGTGCCAGCAGCTTAAGGGCCCTGACTAGTAACAATGAGCAGTTCTTC.

This rearrangement joins TRBV27 to TRBJ2-7; 10 bases fit TRBD2. The germline gives CDR1 MNHEY, CDR2 SMNVEV (reference sequence). The CDR3 covers 15 residues. Trimming cost V 4 bases and J 3 bases; bases outside gene matches: 6. The CDR3 spells CASSSLSGGNYEQYF. CDR3 nucleotides: TGTGCCAGCAGTTCCCTTAGCGGGGGGAACTACGAGCAGTACTTC.

This clone was counted once. CDR3 amino acids: CAISGVSARSWSYNEQFF. DNA for the CDR3: TGTGCCATCAGTGGAGTATCCGCCCGGAGTTGGTCCTACAATGAGCAGTTCTTC. The chain is built from TRBV10-3 and TRBJ2-1; the D is unclear. Germline V gives CDR1 ENHRY, CDR2 SYGVKD. The CDR3 is 18 residues long. The V end was cut by 4 bases, the J end by 1 base, with 20 bases between.

V usage is TRBV7-2 and J usage is TRBJ2-5, with 7 positions matching TRBD1. Trimming removed 3 bases from V and 8 bases from J; junction bases left unmatched: 3. CDR3 length: 12 amino acids. Germline V gene sequence: CDR1 SGHTA, CDR2 FQGNSA. In nucleotides, the CDR3 is TGTGCCAGCAGCTTGCCAGGGGGAACCCAGTACTTC. Its translation: CASSLPGGTQYF.

The chain links TRBV18 to TRBJ2-5, with D unclear. The germline V gene encodes CDR1 KGHSH and CDR2 LQKENI. Trimming removed 3 bases from V and 4 bases from J, with 6 bases in between. The CDR3 spans 12 residues. CDR3 sequence: CASSPELETQYF. CDR3 sequence (DNA): TGTGCCAGCTCACCCGAGCTAGAGACCCAGTACTTC.

The chain is built from TRBV11-2 and TRBJ2-3; D possibly corresponds to TRBD2 (6 bases). CDR1 is SGHAT, CDR2 FQNNGV, per germline. Trimming took 6 bases from V and 1 from J, leaving 11 bases between them. The CDR3 runs 14 residues. The CDR3 nucleotides read TGTGCCAGCAGTCCCGGCGGGGGCACAGATACGCAGTATTTT. It translates to CASSPGGGTDTQYF.

This clone was observed a handful of times. The V gene is TRBV30, the J gene TRBJ1-1; a weak D match, TRBD1 (6 bases). V shed 3 bases and J shed 1 base, with 6 bases lying between them. This CDR3 contains 12 residues. Germline lookup yields CDR1 GTSNPN and CDR2 SVGIG (reference sequence). The CDR3 bases are TGTGCCTGGAGGACAGGGAACACTGAAGCTTTCTTT. As protein: CAWRTGNTEAFF.

The chain carries TRBV18 and TRBJ2-3; tentatively, D is TRBD2 (5 bases). V was clipped by 6 bases and J by 1 base, with 17 bases between them. Germline V lookup: CDR1 KGHSH, CDR2 LQKENI. This CDR3 is built from 16 residues. The CDR3 spells CASSAGKYSGTDTQYF. DNA of the CDR3: TGTGCCAGCTCCGCCGGGAAATATTCGGGCACAGATACGCAGTATTTT.

In its sample, this clone was seen a few times. The chain carries TRBV6-6 and TRBJ2-1; tentative D call: TRBD2 (5 bases). The CDR3 runs 15 residues. The V end lost 6 bases, the J end lost 4 bases, and 16 bases lay between the germline ends. From germline, CDR1 is MNHNY and CDR2 SVGAGI (reference sequence). CDR3 nucleotides: TGTGCCAGCAGCCCCACTACGACGGGATACAATGAGCAGTTCTTC. This translates into CASSPTTTGYNEQFF.

The sample holds one count of this clone. The chain links TRBV9 to TRBJ2-1; a weak D match, TRBD2 (5 bases). The CDR3 sequence is 16 residues long. The germline CDR1 and CDR2 sequences are SGDLS and YYNGEE. V was pared by 4 bases and J by 3 bases, with 17 bases between. CDR3 in DNA: TGTGCCAGCAGCCCCTCCGGGGAGTTGTACTACAATGAGCAGTTCTTC. Its protein is CASSPSGELYYNEQFF.

The V gene is TRBV4-2, the J gene TRBJ2-4, with a weak D call TRBD1 (8 bases). In germline, CDR1 is LGHNA, CDR2 YNFKEQ. The CDR3 runs to 16 residues. The germline V and J ends were trimmed by 4 bases and 8 bases, with 21 bases remaining between them. CDR3 coding DNA: TGTGCCAGCAGCCGGGCGGGAGACAGGGGCCGAGACATTCAGTACTTC. Its translation: CASSRAGDRGRDIQYF.

V is TRBV4-1 and J is TRBJ2-2, with 10 positions matching TRBD2. After removal of 1 base from V and 3 bases from J, the junction contained 8 bases not matched to a gene. There are 18 residues in the CDR3. Germline V gives CDR1 MGHRA, CDR2 YSYEKL. Written as DNA, the CDR3 is TGCGCCAGCAGCCAAGTGCTAGCGGGAGTTGTGGACACCGGGGAGCTGTTTTTT. Residues: CASSQVLAGVVDTGELFF.

V gene TRBV6-1 combines with J gene TRBJ2-7; a weak D match, TRBD1 (6 bases). CDR3 length equals 14 residues. With 8 bases removed from V and 3 bases from J, the gap between germline ends came to 17 bases. Germline CDR1 is MNHNS and CDR2 is SASEGT. CDR3 DNA sequence: TGTGCCAGCCAAAACGGACAGAGCTTCTACGAGCAGTACTTC. Translation: CASQNGQSFYEQYF.

This chain uses TRBV11-2 with TRBJ2-3; 9 bases are a match to TRBD2. The CDR3 has 16 amino acids. J lost 3 bases, V lost 4 bases, and 8 bases had no gene match. The germline V gene has CDR1 SGHAT and CDR2 FQNNGV. The CDR3 sequence is CASSYTTSGLTDTQYF. CDR3 nucleotide sequence: TGTGCCAGCAGCTACACGACTAGCGGACTTACAGATACGCAGTATTTT.

This clone was picked up a small number of times. The V gene is TRBV7-9, the J gene TRBJ2-3; D perhaps matches TRBD2 (5 bases). Germline V gene sequence: CDR1 SEHNR, CDR2 FQNEAQ (reference sequence). The V and J ends lost 1 base and 4 bases respectively, with 9 bases between them. This CDR3 is 14 amino acids long. CDR3 nucleotide sequence: TGTGCCAGCAGCTTAGGATCAGCGGCAGATACGCAGTATTTT. Translation: CASSLGSAADTQYF.

V is TRBV5-4 and J is TRBJ2-7; 11 bases are a match to TRBD1. The CDR3 is made up of 16 amino acids. After removal of 4 bases from V and 0 bases from J, the junction contained 6 bases not matched to a gene. Germline V gives CDR1 SGHNT, CDR2 YYREEE (reference sequence). The CDR3 sequence is CASSPGQGVSSYEQYF. CDR3 bases: TGTGCCAGCAGCCCGGGACAGGGGGTGAGCTCCTACGAGCAGTACTTC. Complete variable domain (other parts from reference TRBV5-4 and TRBJ2-7): ETGVTQSPTHLIKTRGQQVTLRCSSQSGHNTVSWYQQALGQGPQFIFQYYREEENGRGNFPPRFSGLQFPNYSSELNVNALELDDSALYLCASSPGQGVSSYEQYFGPGTRLTVT.